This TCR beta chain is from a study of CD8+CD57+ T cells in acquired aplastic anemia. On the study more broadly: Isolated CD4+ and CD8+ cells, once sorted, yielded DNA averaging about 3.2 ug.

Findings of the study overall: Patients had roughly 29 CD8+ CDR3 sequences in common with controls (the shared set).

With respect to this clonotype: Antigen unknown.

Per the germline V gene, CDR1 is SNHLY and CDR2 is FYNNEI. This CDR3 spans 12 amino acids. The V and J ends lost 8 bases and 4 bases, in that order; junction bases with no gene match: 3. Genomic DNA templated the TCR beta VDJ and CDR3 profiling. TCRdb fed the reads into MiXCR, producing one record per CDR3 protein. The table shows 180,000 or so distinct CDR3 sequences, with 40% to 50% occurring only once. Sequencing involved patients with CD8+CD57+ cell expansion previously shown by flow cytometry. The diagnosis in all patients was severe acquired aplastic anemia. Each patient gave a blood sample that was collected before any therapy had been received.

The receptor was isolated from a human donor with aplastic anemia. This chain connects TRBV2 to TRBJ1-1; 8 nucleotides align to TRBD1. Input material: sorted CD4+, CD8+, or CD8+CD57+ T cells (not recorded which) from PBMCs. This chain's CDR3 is CASYTGGTEAFF. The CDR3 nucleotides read TGTGCCAGCTACACAGGGGGCACTGAAGCTTTCTTT.